Following are 9 T cell receptor beta chains from one sample sequenced in a study of T cell responses to AZD1222 COVID-19 vaccine. Assay used: immunoSEQ multiplex PCR; TCRdb lists only in-frame clones, some missing. The sample has around 220,000 clones, 94% seen once. This specimen was peripheral blood, taken 28 days after the second dose of the MenACWY control vaccine. Receptors originate from an adult who received the MenACWY meningococcal vaccine as a control.

The V gene is TRBV7-2, the J gene TRBJ1-3; 8 nucleotides match TRBD1. This CDR3 has 17 residues. With V trimmed by 5 bases and J by 1 base, 10 bases remained unmatched. Looked up from germline, CDR1 is SGHTA and CDR2 is FQGNSA. This chain's CDR3 is CASSPFADRESGNTIYF. The CDR3 coding sequence is TGTGCCAGCAGCCCTTTCGCGGACAGGGAGTCTGGAAACACCATATATTTT.

The chain couples TRBV7-6 to TRBJ2-7; 7 bases are a match to TRBD2. This CDR3 has 15 residues. Looked up from germline, CDR1 is SGHVS and CDR2 is FNYEAQ. Germline trimming cut 1 base from V and 2 bases from J; bases unmatched to any gene: 5. In DNA form, the CDR3 reads TGTGCCAGCAGCTTAGGGGGGAGGGAAACCTACGAGCAGTACTTC. Translated: CASSLGGRETYEQYF. The full variable domain, completed using reference TRBV7-6 and TRBJ2-7, is GAGVSQSPRYKVTKRGQDVALRCDPISGHVSLYWYRQALGQGPEFLTYFNYEAQQDKSGLPNDRFSAERPEGSISTLTIQRTEQRDSAMYRCASSLGGRETYEQYFGPGTRLTVT.

The rearrangement links TRBV18 to TRBJ1-6, with D unresolved. CDR1 and CDR2 from the germline V gene are KGHSH and LQKENI. V shed 0 bases and J shed 5 bases, with 8 bases lying between them. The CDR3 sequence is 15 residues long. The CDR3 loop is CASSPPGGNNSPLHF. The CDR3 coding sequence is TGTGCCAGCTCACCACCGGGAGGGAATAATTCACCCCTCCACTTT.

The gene calls are TRBV30 and TRBJ2-7; D remains unclear. Germline CDR1 is GTSNPN and CDR2 is SVGIG (reference sequence). V was cut by 0 bases and J by 0 bases, with 6 bases left in between. The CDR3 spans 13 residues. Here the CDR3 reads CAWSVANSYEQYF. Here the CDR3 DNA reads TGTGCCTGGAGTGTCGCAAACTCCTACGAGCAGTACTTC.

V is TRBV6-5 and J is TRBJ2-7; 7 nucleotides line up with TRBD2. Trimming took 6 bases from V and 6 from J; bases not matched to a gene: 8. This CDR3 region has 13 residues. Germline assignment: CDR1 MNHEY and CDR2 SVGAGI. The chain's CDR3 is CASSSTSVSEQYF. The CDR3 DNA reads as TGTGCCAGCAGCTCTACTAGCGTGAGCGAGCAGTACTTC.

This clone was found once. The genes are TRBV28 and TRBJ1-1; D is unclear. There are 13 residues in the CDR3. Trimming removed 5 bases from V and 4 bases from J, with 11 bases in between. CDR1 is MDHEN, CDR2 SYDVKM, per germline. CDR3 coding DNA: TGTGCCAGCAGTCCGGGGTTGGGCACTGAAGCTTTCTTT. This codes for CASSPGLGTEAFF.

The chain combines TRBV30 with TRBJ1-4, with 8 positions matching TRBD1. Looked up from germline, CDR1 is GTSNPN and CDR2 is SVGIG (reference sequence). CDR3 size: 13 residues. Losses at the gene ends were 6 bases for V and 9 bases for J; bases not matched to a gene: 9. The CDR3 DNA reads as TGTGCCTGCGAGGCAGGGGGCAATCAAAAACTGTTTTTT. It is translated as CACEAGGNQKLFF.

The chain combines TRBV19 with TRBJ2-7; no clear D gene. CDR1 is LNHDA and CDR2 is SQIVND in the germline V gene (reference sequence). V lost 3 bases to trimming and J lost 5 bases, with 8 bases between them. The CDR3 sequence is 12 residues long. The CDR3 region is CASSMVSDEQYF. The DNA for the CDR3 is TGTGCCAGTAGTATGGTTTCTGACGAGCAGTACTTC.

V usage is TRBV19 and J usage is TRBJ2-7; D ambiguous. The CDR3 sequence is 14 residues long. Germline-derived CDR1 and CDR2 are LNHDA and SQIVND (reference sequence). Deletions cut 4 bases from V and 2 bases from J, with 12 bases between. The CDR3 reads CASSTAGPPYEQYF. CDR3 sequence (DNA): TGTGCCAGTAGTACCGCCGGGCCCCCCTACGAGCAGTACTTC.